This TCR beta chain emerged from a study of blood T cell repertoires in COVID-19. Study-level background: COVID-19 samples from acute and convalescent phases originated in the United States, Italy and Spain. T cells, B-cell-depleted T cells, or PBMCs provided the cDNA or gDNA that served as material.

The CDR3 runs 16 residues. The V gene end was trimmed by 3 bases and the J gene end by 4 bases; junction bases not matched to a gene: 6. Germline CDR1 and CDR2: MNHNS and SASEGT. Per the study methods: Reference gene primer amplification in the assay estimated nucleated cell counts. TCRdb's copy holds only in-frame clones and misses some; the assay was immunoSEQ multiplex PCR. The DNA gave D and trimming, while V, J and clone size come from that table. Of 140,000 to 150,000 clones listed, over 75% are singletons. Patients in Seattle were enrolled during active infection, then followed longitudinally. The origin of this receptor is a man aged 18 to 29 with COVID-19, enrolled during active disease. Sequencing was carried out using peripheral blood. This chain connects TRBV6-1 to TRBJ1-4, with 9 bases that match TRBD1. This CDR3 reads CASSEEQGAGNEKLFF. The CDR3 region has the DNA TGTGCCAGCAGTGAGGAACAGGGGGCCGGTAATGAAAAACTGTTTTTT.